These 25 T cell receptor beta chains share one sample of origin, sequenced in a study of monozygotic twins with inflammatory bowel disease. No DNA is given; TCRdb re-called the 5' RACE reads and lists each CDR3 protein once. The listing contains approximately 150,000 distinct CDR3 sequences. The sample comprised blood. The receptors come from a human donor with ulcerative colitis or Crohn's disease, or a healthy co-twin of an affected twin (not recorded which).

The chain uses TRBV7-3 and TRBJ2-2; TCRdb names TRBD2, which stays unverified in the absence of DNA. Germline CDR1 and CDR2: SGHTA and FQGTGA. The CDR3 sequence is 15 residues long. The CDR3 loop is CASSRAGVNTGEPFF. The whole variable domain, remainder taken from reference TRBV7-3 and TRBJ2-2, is GAGVSQTPSNKVTEKGKYVELRCDPISGHTALYWYRQSLGQGPEFLIYFQGTGAADDSGLPNDRFFAVRPEGSVSTLKIQRTERGDSAVYLCASSRAGVNTGEPFFGEGSRLTVL.

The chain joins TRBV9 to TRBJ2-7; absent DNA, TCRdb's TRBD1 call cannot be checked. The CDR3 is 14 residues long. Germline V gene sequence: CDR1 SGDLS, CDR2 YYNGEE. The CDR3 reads CASSMGDSSYEQYF.

This CDR3 reads CASSLASGADTQYF. The chain uses TRBV5-1 and TRBJ2-3; the TRBD2 assignment by TCRdb is unverifiable without DNA. CDR3 length: 14 amino acids. In germline, CDR1 is SGHRS, CDR2 YFSETQ.

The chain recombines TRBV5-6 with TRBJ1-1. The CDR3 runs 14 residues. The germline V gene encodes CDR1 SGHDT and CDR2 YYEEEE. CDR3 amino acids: CASSLDLGTTEAFF.

The CDR3 loop is CAISDSAPDTQYF. The chain recombines TRBV10-3 with TRBJ2-3; the D call from TCRdb, TRBD1, cannot be confirmed without DNA. There are 13 residues in the CDR3. CDR1 is ENHRY and CDR2 is SYGVKD in the germline V gene.

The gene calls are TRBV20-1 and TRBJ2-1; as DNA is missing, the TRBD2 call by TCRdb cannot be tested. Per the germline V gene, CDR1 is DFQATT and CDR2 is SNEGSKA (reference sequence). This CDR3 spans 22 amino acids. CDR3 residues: CSARATETSGSFTGAVYNEQFF.

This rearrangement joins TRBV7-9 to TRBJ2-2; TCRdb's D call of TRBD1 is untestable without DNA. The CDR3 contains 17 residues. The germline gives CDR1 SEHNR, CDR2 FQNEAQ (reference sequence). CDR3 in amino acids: CASSPRRPGQGTGELFF.

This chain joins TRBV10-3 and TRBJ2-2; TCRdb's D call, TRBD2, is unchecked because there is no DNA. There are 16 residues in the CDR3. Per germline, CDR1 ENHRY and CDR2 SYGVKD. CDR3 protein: CAISDGPQGRAGELFF.

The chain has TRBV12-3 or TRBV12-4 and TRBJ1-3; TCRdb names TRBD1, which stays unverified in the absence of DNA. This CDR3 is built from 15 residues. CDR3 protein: CASSPWDSQGNTIYF.

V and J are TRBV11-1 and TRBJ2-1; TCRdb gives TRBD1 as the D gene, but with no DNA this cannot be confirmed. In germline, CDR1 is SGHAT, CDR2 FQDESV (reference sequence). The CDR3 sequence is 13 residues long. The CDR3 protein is CASSPWTSNEQFF.

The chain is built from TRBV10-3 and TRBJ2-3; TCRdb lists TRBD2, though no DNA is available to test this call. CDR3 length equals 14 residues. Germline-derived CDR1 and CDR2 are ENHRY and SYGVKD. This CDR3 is CAISASGFTDTQYF.

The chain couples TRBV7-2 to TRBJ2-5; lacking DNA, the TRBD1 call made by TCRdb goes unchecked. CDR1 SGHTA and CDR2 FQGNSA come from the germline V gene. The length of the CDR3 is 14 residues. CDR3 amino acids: CDSTKRGGQETQYF.

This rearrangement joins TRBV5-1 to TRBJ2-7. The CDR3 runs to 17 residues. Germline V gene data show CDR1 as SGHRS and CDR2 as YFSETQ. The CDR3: CASSVRSGTTETYEQYF.

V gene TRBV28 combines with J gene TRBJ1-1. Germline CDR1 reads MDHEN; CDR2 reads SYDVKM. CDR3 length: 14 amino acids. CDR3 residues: CASSWGLRDTEAFF.

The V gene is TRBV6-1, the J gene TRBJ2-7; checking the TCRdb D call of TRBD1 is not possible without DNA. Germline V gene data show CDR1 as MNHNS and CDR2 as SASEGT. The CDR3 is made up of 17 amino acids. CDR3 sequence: CASRETRQSWALYEQYF.

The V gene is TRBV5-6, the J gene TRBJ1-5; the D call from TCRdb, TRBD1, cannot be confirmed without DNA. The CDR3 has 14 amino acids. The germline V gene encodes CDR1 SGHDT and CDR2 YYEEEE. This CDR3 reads CASSSQGFAQPQHF. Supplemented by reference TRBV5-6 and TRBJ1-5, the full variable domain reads DAGVTQSPTHLIKTRGQQVTLRCSPKSGHDTVSWYQQALGQGPQFIFQYYEEEERQRGNFPDRFSGHQFPNYSSELNVNALLLGDSALYLCASSSQGFAQPQHFGDGTRLSIL.

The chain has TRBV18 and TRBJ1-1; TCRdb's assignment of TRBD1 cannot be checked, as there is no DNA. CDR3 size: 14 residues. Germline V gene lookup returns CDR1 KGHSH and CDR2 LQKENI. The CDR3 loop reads CASQRTEVNTEAFF. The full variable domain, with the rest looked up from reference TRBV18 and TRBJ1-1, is NAGVMQNPRHLVRRRGQEARLRCSPMKGHSHVYWYRQLPEEGLKFMVYLQKENIIDESGMPKERFSAEFPKEGPSILRIQQVVRGDSAAYFCASQRTEVNTEAFFGQGTRLTVV.

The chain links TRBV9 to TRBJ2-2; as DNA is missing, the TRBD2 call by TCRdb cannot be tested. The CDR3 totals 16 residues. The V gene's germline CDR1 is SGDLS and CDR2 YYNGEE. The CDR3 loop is CASSIDSGEYTGELFF.

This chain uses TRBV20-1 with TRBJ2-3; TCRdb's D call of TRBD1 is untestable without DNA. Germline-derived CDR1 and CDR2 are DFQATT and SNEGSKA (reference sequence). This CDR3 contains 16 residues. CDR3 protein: CSAAGRTGGFADTQYF.

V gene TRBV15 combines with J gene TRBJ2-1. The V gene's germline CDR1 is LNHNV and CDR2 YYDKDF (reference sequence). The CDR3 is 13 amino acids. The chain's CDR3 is CATSRGPLGEQFF.

CDR3 amino acids: CATSDSGTYQQYF. The chain is built from TRBV24-1 and TRBJ2-3; TCRdb names TRBD1, which stays unverified in the absence of DNA. Germline CDR1 and CDR2: KGHDR and SFDVKD. The length of the CDR3 is 13 residues.

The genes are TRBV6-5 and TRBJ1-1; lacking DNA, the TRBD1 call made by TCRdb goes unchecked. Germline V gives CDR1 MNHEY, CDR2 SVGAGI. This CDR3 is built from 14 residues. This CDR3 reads CASSYNRQSGEAFF.

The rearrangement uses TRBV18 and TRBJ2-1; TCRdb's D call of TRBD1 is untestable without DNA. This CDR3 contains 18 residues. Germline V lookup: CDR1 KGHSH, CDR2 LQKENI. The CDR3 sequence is CASSLIPTGAAQDYEQFF.

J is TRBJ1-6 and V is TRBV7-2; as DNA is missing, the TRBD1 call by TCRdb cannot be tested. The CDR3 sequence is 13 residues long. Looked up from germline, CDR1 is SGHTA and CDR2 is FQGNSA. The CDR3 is CASSLLTVAPLHF. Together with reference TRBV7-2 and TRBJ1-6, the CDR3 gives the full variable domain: GAGVSQSPSNKVTEKGKDVELRCDPISGHTALYWYRQSLGQGLEFLIYFQGNSAPDKSGLPSDRFSAERTGGSVSTLTIQRTQQEDSAVYLCASSLLTVAPLHFGNGTRLTVT.

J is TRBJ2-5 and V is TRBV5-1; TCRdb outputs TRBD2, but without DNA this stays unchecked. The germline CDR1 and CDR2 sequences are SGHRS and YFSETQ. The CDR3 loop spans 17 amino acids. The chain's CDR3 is CASSLWIAGGPGETQYF. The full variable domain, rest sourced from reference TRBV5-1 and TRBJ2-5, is KAGVTQTPRYLIKTRGQQVTLSCSPISGHRSVSWYQQTPGQGLQFLFEYFSETQRNKGNFPGRFSGRQFSNSRSEMNVSTLELGDSALYLCASSLWIAGGPGETQYFGPGTRLLVL.